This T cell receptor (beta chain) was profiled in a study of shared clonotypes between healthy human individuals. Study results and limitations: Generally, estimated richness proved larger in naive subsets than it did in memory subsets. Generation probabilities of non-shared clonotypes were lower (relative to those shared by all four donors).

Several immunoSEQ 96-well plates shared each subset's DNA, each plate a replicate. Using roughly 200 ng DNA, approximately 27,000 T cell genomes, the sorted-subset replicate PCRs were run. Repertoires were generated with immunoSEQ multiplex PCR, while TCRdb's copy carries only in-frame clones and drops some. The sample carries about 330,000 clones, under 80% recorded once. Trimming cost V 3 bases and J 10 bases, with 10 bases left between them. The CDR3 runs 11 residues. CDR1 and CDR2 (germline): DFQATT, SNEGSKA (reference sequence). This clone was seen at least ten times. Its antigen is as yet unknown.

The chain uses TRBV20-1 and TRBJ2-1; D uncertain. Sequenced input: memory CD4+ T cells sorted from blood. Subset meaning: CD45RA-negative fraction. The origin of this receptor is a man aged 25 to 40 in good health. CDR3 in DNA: TGCAGTGCTAGTAGGCGGATGGAGCAGTTCTTC. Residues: CSASRRMEQFF.